Shown below are 6 T cell receptor beta chains from a single sample sequenced in a study of CD8 T cells in ankylosing spondylitis. Whole-study findings and limits: Ankylosing spondylitis blood appeared to be characterized by a TCR beta motif of several highly homologous variants.

These receptors' targets are unknown. TCRdb re-analysed the 5' RACE reads in MiXCR, keeping a single row per CDR3 protein. The table lists 300,000 to 400,000 distinct CDR3 sequences, more than 20% of them singletons. The source material was blood, either unsorted or a sorted T cell fraction (not recorded which). The source of these receptors is a male donor with ankylosing spondylitis.

This chain uses TRBV28 with TRBJ1-1; TRBD1 agrees at 8 bases. V gave up 6 bases and J gave up 6 bases; unmatched junction bases: 9. CDR3 length equals 14 residues. Germline V gene sequence: CDR1 MDHEN, CDR2 SYDVKM. CDR3 coding DNA: TGTGCCAGCAGCCCAGATGCAGGGGGCTCTGAAGCTTTCTTT. Protein sequence: CASSPDAGGSEAFF.

This chain connects TRBV14 to TRBJ2-7, with 9 bases fitting TRBD1. V was pared by 6 bases and J by 8 bases, with 2 bases of the junction left unmatched. The germline V gene encodes CDR1 SGHDN and CDR2 FVKESK. The CDR3 length is 11 residues. CDR3 protein: CASSGQGQQYF. The CDR3 nucleotides read TGTGCCAGCAGTGGACAGGGGCAGCAGTACTTC.

The V and J genes are TRBV3-1 and TRBJ1-3, with 9 bases aligning to TRBD1. The CDR3 is 16 amino acids. Germline CDR1 LGHDT, CDR2 YNNKEL (reference sequence). After removal of 1 base from V and 2 bases from J, the junction contained 3 bases not matched to a gene. CDR3 DNA sequence: TGTGCCAGCAGCCAAGGATGGGACAGGGCTGGAAACACCATATATTTT. Its protein product is CASSQGWDRAGNTIYF.

This clonotype was counted only a few times. The chain combines TRBV20-1 with TRBJ2-6; the match to TRBD1 covers 7 bases. With 6 bases clipped from V and 1 base from J, the junction kept 12 bases outside the gene matches. The germline CDR1 and CDR2 sequences are DFQATT and SNEGSKA (reference sequence). The CDR3 runs 17 residues. The CDR3 loop is CSAAPTGWLSGANVLTF. The CDR3 coding sequence is TGCAGTGCCGCGCCGACAGGGTGGCTTTCTGGGGCCAACGTCCTGACTTTC.

This clonotype was counted between two and nine times. The rearrangement uses TRBV7-3 and TRBJ2-3; 7 bases line up with TRBD2. The CDR3 length is 14 residues. V was clipped by 2 bases and J by 5 bases; unmatched bases: 4. The germline CDR1 and CDR2 sequences are SGHTA and FQGTGA. CDR3 sequence: CASSLLGGIDTQYF. For the CDR3, the DNA is TGTGCCAGCAGCTTATTGGGGGGGATAGATACGCAGTATTTT. Using reference TRBV7-3 and TRBJ2-3 for the parts outside the CDR3, the full variable domain is GAGVSQTPSNKVTEKGKYVELRCDPISGHTALYWYRQSLGQGPEFLIYFQGTGAADDSGLPNDRFFAVRPEGSVSTLKIQRTERGDSAVYLCASSLLGGIDTQYFGPGTRLTVL.

The rearrangement uses TRBV7-2 and TRBJ2-3, with TRBD2 matching 8 bases. The CDR3 runs 16 residues. The germline V gene has CDR1 SGHTA and CDR2 FQGNSA. Trimming at V came to 4 bases and at J to 0 bases, leaving 6 bases not matched to a gene. This chain's CDR3 is CASSSIAGLSTDTQYF. CDR3 coding DNA: TGTGCCAGCAGCTCGATAGCGGGGCTCAGCACAGATACGCAGTATTTT.